The subject of this entry is one T cell receptor (beta chain). As handled by the study authors: Nucleated cell counts were estimated from reference gene primer amplification. Sequencing used immunoSEQ multiplex PCR; TCRdb keeps in-frame clones, though not all of them. Clone size and V and J calls were adopted from that table, with D and trimming inferred from the DNA. The table includes over 200,000 clones, 80% to 85% detected once. This record belongs to a study of blood T cell repertoires in COVID-19. Study overall: The United States, Italy and Spain were the sources of the acute and convalescent COVID-19 samples. PBMCs, B-cell-depleted T cells, or T cells provided the cDNA or gDNA that made up the material.

This clonotype was obtained from a man over 45 with active or convalescent COVID-19. The sample taken for sequencing was peripheral blood.

The CDR3 sequence is CASRAGADYGYTF. The CDR3 DNA follows: TGTGCCAGCAGGGCAGGGGCCGACTATGGCTACACCTTC. The chain combines TRBV25-1 with TRBJ1-2; a weak D match, TRBD1 (6 bases). The CDR3 sequence is 13 residues long. From germline, CDR1 is MGHDK and CDR2 SYGVNS. V lost 6 bases, J lost 3 bases, and 11 bases lay in between.